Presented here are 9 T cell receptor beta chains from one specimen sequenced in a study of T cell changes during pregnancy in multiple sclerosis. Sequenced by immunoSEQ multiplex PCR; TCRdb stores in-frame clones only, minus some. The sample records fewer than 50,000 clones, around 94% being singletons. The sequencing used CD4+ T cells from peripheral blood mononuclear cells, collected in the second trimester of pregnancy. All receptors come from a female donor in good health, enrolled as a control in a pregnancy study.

CDR3: CASSLLTGGASYGYTF. The CDR3 coding sequence is TGTGCCAGCAGCTTGCTGACAGGGGGTGCTAGCTATGGCTACACCTTC. V gene TRBV7-2 combines with J gene TRBJ1-2; 9 bases agree with TRBD1. Germline V CDR1 and CDR2: SGHTA, FQGNSA. The CDR3 has 16 amino acids. V lost 3 bases, J lost 4 bases, and 9 bases stayed unmatched.

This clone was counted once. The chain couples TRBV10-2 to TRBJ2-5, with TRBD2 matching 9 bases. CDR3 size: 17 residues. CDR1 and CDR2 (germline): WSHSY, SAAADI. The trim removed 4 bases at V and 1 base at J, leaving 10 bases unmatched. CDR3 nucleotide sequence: TGCGCCAGCAGTGGTCGGGGACTAGCTACAAGCCAAGAGACCCAGTACTTC. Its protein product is CASSGRGLATSQETQYF.

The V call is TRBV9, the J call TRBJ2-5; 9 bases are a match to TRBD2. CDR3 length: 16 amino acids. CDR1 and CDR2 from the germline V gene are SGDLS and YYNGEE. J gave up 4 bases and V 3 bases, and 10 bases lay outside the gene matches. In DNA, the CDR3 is TGTGCCAGCAGCGCACTGGGGGCGGGGGGGATAGAGACCCAGTACTTC. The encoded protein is CASSALGAGGIETQYF.

CDR3 nucleotide sequence: TGTGCCAGCAGCCCCTCGGAGCGGGGGGGCCGAGAGACCCAGTACTTC. It is translated as CASSPSERGGRETQYF. The V call is TRBV7-2, the J call TRBJ2-5; 10 bases align to TRBD2. Trimming removed 5 bases from V and 4 bases from J; junction bases left unmatched: 10. The CDR3 covers 16 residues. Germline CDR1 SGHTA, CDR2 FQGNSA. Supplemented by reference TRBV7-2 and TRBJ2-5, the full variable domain reads GAGVSQSPSNKVTEKGKDVELRCDPISGHTALYWYRQSLGQGLEFLIYFQGNSAPDKSGLPSDRFSAERTGGSVSTLTIQRTQQEDSAVYLCASSPSERGGRETQYFGPGTRLLVL.

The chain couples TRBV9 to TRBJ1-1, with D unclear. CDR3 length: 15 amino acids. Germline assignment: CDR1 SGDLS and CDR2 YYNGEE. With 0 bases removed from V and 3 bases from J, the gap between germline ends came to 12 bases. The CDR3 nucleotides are TGTGCCAGCAGCGTAGATCCCGGGAGTGACACTGAAGCTTTCTTT. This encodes CASSVDPGSDTEAFF.

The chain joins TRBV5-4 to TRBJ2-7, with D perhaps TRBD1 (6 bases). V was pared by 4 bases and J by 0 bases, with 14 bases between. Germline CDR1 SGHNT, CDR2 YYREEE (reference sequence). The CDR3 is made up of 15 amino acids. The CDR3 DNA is TGTGCCAGCAGCCCGGACAGTATAAGCTCCTACGAGCAGTACTTC. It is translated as CASSPDSISSYEQYF.

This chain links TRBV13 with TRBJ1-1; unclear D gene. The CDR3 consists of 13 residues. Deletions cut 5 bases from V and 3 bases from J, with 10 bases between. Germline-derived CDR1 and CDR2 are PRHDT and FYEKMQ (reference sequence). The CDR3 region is CASSLQRYTEAFF. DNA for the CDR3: TGTGCCAGCAGCCTCCAGCGCTACACTGAAGCTTTCTTT.

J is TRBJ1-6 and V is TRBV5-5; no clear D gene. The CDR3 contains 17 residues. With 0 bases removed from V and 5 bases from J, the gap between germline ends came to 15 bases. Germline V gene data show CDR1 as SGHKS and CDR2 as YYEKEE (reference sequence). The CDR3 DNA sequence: TGTGCCAGCAGCTTGGTTCAAGGAGTTATCGATAATTCACCCCTCCACTTT. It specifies CASSLVQGVIDNSPLHF.

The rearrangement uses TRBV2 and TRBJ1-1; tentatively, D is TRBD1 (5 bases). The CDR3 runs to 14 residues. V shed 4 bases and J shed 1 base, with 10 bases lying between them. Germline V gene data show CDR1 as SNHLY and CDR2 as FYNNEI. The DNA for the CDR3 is TGTGCCAGCAGTGTGGGGGGGAAGAACACTGAAGCTTTCTTT. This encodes CASSVGGKNTEAFF. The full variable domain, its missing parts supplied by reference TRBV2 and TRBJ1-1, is EPEVTQTPSHQVTQMGQEVILRCVPISNHLYFYWYRQILGQKVEFLVSFYNNEISEKSEIFDDQFSVERPDGSNFTLKIRSTKLEDSAMYFCASSVGGKNTEAFFGQGTRLTVV.